This T cell receptor beta chain is from a study of tumor-infiltrating lymphocytes in primary liver carcinoma. Looking at the study overall: Patients comprised men and women whose ages fell between 30 and 69 years. Tumors measured about 4 to 11 cm and were stage T1-T3 N0M0.

A constant-region primer primed TCR beta cDNA synthesis from 450 to 550 ng of total RNA. Libraries covering TCR beta were generated through three nested multiplex PCR rounds (using a slightly modified ARM-PCR). The first two PCR rounds used TRBV1-TRBV30 forward primers with a C-beta reverse primer, about 10 cycles each. TCRdb passed the multiplex PCR reads through MiXCR, listing each CDR3 protein once. The table includes 310,000 or so distinct CDR3 sequences, about 50% detected once. Germline DNA was also extracted, with blood RNA taken from unsorted whole blood. Patients in the cohort were treatment-naive and living with chronic HBV infection. The length of the CDR3 is 19 residues. The V segment lost 5 bases and the J segment 10 bases; nucleotides outside the gene matches: 25. Germline CDR1 and CDR2: MDHEN and SYDVKM.

Material for sequencing was peripheral blood. The V call is TRBV28, the J call TRBJ2-4; 8 bases line up with TRBD1. This clonotype was obtained from a woman under 40 with primary liver carcinoma and hepatitis B virus infection. In DNA form, the CDR3 reads TGTGCCAGCAGTGGGGCCGCTACCTCAGGGGGCTTACGCAGGGATATTCAGTACTTC. This gives the protein CASSGAATSGGLRRDIQYF.